The following is a T cell receptor beta chain sequence with its context. Only one count was recorded for this clone. The clone's antigen remains unknown. Base qualities are not at hand, and no much larger clone is one base apart. The data were taken from a study of cytomegalovirus exposure and HLA in healthy donors (dated by TCRdb to the late 2010s). Describing the broader study: An earlier analysis of some 500 of the donors reported more than 250 Gb of sequence data and some 100 million unique TCR beta sequences from roughly 180 million T cells. In the later analysis, no new phenotypic data were used to find candidate immune exposures; instead, reliance was placed on TCR beta sequences and their occurrence across donors. HLA typing included class I and class II loci at four-digit resolution. Besides the first cohort of around 700 subjects, a separate validation cohort made up of 120 different subjects was used. To decide whether each TCR beta V gene segment behaved as functional or pseudogenic, an earlier analysis of nearly 600 of the donors relied on high-throughput TCR beta sequencing. A later genetic analysis took genome-wide SNP genotypes for about 55% of the 666 donors and used that subset as a discovery cohort. High-throughput TCR immunosequencing, statistical association of individual TCRs with disease status, and machine learning were combined to predict cytomegalovirus infection status. Among the roughly 400 genotyped donors, about 85% belonged to the genetic ancestry cluster associated with self-reported Caucasian donors. The study was designed to test whether signatures of past pathogen exposure could be identified by cataloging public T cell receptors. Among some 400 genotyped donors of the cohort, an average of about 220,000 unique TCR beta nucleotide sequences was sequenced per donor, of which approximately 19% were non-productive. The number of typed donors differed by locus: about 629-630 for A, B, C, DRB1 and DQB1; some 500 for DQA1; 606 for DPA1; and around 470 for DPB1. Donor age, sex, ethnicity and CMV serostatus were compiled alongside the repertoire data. An early release covering just under 650 HLA-typed donors comprised approximately 290 gigabases of sequencing data and around 80 million unique TCR sequences. Because of strong linkage in the cohort, 4 to 6 DR-DQ haplotypes were treated as single units for association and clustering. Every repertoire in the discovery cohort had been generated on one and the same sequencing platform. A later analysis re-analyzed previously published TCR beta repertoires from approximately 670 donors and added high-resolution HLA genotyping to study TCR occurrence patterns. The T cell repertoires of around 730 subjects were profiled by immunosequencing and related to cytomegalovirus serostatus.

Including the terminal cysteine and phenylalanine, the CDR3 comprises 15 residues. Just CDR3 DNA is preserved here, 45 bases in frame from base 1. Clipping removes 4 bases from V and 3 bases from J, with 7 as the unmatched junction base count. The germline V gene yields SGDLS for CDR1 and YYNGEE for CDR2. Library preparation used the immunoSEQ multiplex PCR assay. For the multiplex PCR, a mixture combining 60 forward primers for TCR Vbeta segments and 13 reverse primers for TCR Jbeta segments was used. The CDR3 region of rearranged TCR beta genes was amplified from genomic DNA by a multiplex PCR assay. The Illumina HiSeq System was used to sequence the amplified TCR beta libraries as 87-base-pair reads. Per the authors' processing: In a later analysis, about 80 million unique TCR beta chains were counted across the approximately 620 repertoires, and roughly 10 million of these chains were shared by at least two donors. Raw reads were error-corrected and collapsed into unique sequences with a nearest-neighbor algorithm that merged closely related sequences to remove PCR and sequencing errors. V, D and J gene segments were assigned by aligning CDR3 sequences to IMGT reference sequences. For a sequence to be retained, a match of at least six nucleotides was required to both a V gene segment and a J gene segment. Rearrangements were classified as productive when the CDR3 lacked stop codons and remained in frame with V and J, and all other rearrangements were classified as non-productive. Following IMGT convention, CDR3 was defined as the stretch from the second conserved V-encoded cysteine up to the conserved J-encoded phenylalanine. In an earlier analysis of around 640 of the donors, sequences lacking an unambiguous match to a single V gene segment were excluded. An earlier analysis of 587 of the donors classified V segments as functional when productive rearrangements were above 56.7% and as segregating when the standard deviation between donors was above 5%. A statistical classification framework was built to diagnose cytomegalovirus status from the catalog of TCR beta chain sequences. In a later analysis, V and J genes were assigned by comparing TCR nucleotide sequences against IMGT/GENE-DB human TR gene sequences. Using the TCRdist pipeline, a later analysis assigned CDR3 sequences along with most-parsimonious VDJ recombination scenarios. In a later analysis, each TCR beta chain was defined by its CDR3 amino acid sequence together with its V-gene family, and reads lacking a unique V-gene family were excluded. A later analysis removed over 500 highly shared, low-generation-probability nucleotide sequences to deal with suspected cross-contamination and a sequencing artifact. A later analysis calculated a clonal expansion index for each public chain from normalized within-repertoire ranks of inferred template counts. A later analysis computed generation probabilities with a VDJ recombination model fitted to out-of-frame rearrangements, and checked the results against IGoR. A later analysis scored TCR-TCR, TCR-HLA and TCR-CMV co-occurrence with hypergeometric tests, applying a repertoire-size bias correction to TCR pairs. False discovery rates were estimated in a later analysis by permuting HLA or CMV assignments 20 times. In a later analysis, co-occurring TCRs were grouped using DBSCAN, with TCRdist sequence similarity added in when clustering inside HLA-allele-positive subsets. Repertoires with fewer than 30,000 or more than 120,000 public chains were left out of co-occurrence clustering, as were about five repertoires with anomalous nucleotide sharing. As stored in TCRdb, this immuneACCESS dataset retains in-frame rearrangements with V and J assigned. A fraction of the clones does not appear; measured against another copy, unresolved V genes explain less than half of the discrepancy, and the remainder lacks a known reason. The DNA was the basis for D and trimming; V, J and clone size are from that table. Present in this sample are 110,000 to 150,000 clones, over 80% of which were seen just once. The ten largest account for 3.4% of the sample.

Broader findings and caveats from the paper: Correlated functional status among segregating V segments might reflect linkage disequilibrium, but an unknown experimental factor could not be ruled out. HLA typing was unavailable for some donors at each locus, so association tests used only the typed subset. The study listed approximately 150 TCR beta chains as associated with cytomegalovirus. According to a later analysis, parvovirus B19, influenza, CMV and Epstein-Barr virus appeared linked to several top co-occurrence clusters. In both the original and validation cohorts, the classifier was reported to diagnose cytomegalovirus status with high specificity and sensitivity. Most CMV-associated TCR beta chains appeared to be HLA-restricted in a later analysis, and the HLA associations seemed to be driven largely by CMV exposure. Broadly in line with IMGT annotations, most TCR beta V segments showed up in productive rearrangements about 87% or about 30% of the time in an earlier analysis of approximately 600 of the donors. The authors suggested that the approach could potentially be extended to other disease states and immunological phenotypes. Because counts were too low, roughly 18 rarely observed V segments, including chromosome 9 orphons, were left out of the earlier analysis of some 640 of the donors. When HLA alleles, especially DR and DQ, strongly co-occurred, attributing TCR associations to individual alleles was difficult. In vitro tests confirmed that three of the cytomegalovirus-associated TCR beta chains recognize cytomegalovirus antigens. The presence/absence analyses assumed that sequencing depth was roughly uniform across donors, and that assumption may not be true. Some IMGT-functional V segments, including TRBV6-2 and TRBV6-3, could not be distinguished by the 87-base-pair reads and were therefore excluded. In a later genetic analysis, fewer N-insertions in productive TCRs were reported among donors in an Asian-associated ancestry cluster than the roughly 700-donor mean. Immune exposure information for the cohort was limited to CMV serostatus. In a later analysis, HLA-associated TCR beta chains were found to be more clonally expanded and to have lower generation probabilities than equally common non-associated chains. In a later analysis, TCR association rates were found to vary across HLA loci, with the most associated TCRs seen for DRB1 alleles and the fewest for HLA-C alleles. This cohort had only TCR beta chains sequenced, and the lack of alpha or paired-chain data limited which features could be detected. Across donors, most TCR sequences were observed very rarely, whereas some public TCRs were present in many individuals. A group of highly shared sequence variants was considered likely to be a technical artifact of the sequencing pipeline. An association between a missense DCLRE1C variant and V-gene and J-gene trimming of TCR beta chains was found in a later genetic analysis and replicated in an independent cohort. At a false discovery rate of 0.05, a later analysis linked 15,000 to 20,000 TCR beta sequences to specific HLA alleles. A further reported finding was that TCR beta sequences accurately predicted the HLA-A and HLA-B alleles for most subjects in the first cohort.

In total, 630 or so healthy bone marrow donors made up the cohort. Cohort members were all nominally healthy when sampled, although unrecorded immune exposures were likely present. The donor tested CMV seronegative, placing the donor among the approximately 400 seronegative members of the cohort. Every donor gave a peripheral blood sample, and the peripheral blood mononuclear cells from that sample were used for TCR beta sequencing. The Qiagen DNeasy Blood Extraction Kit was used to extract genomic DNA from the blood cell samples. The sequenced material came from PBMCs. The source is a male donor in good health and CMV-seronegative. The rearrangement joined TRBV9 to TRBJ1-1, and TRBD1 matches 9 of the central bases. The nucleotides read TGTGCCAGCAGCCGGACAGGGGCGGTGGACACTGAAGCTTTCTTT. Protein translation: CASSRTGAVDTEAFF.